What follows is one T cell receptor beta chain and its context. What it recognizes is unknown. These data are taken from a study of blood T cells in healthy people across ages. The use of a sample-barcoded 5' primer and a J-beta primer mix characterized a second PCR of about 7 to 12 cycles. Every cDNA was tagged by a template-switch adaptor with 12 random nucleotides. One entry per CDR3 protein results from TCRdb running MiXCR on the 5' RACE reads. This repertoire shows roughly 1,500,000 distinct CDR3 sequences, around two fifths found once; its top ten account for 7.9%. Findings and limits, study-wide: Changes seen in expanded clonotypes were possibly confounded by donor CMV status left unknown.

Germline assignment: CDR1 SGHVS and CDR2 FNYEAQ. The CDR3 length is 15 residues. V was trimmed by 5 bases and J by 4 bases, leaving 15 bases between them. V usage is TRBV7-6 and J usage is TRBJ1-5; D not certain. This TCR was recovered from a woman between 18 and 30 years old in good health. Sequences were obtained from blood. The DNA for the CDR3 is TGTGCCAGCAGCCCTGCGTGGGGAGCTAATCAGCCCCAGCATTTT. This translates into CASSPAWGANQPQHF.